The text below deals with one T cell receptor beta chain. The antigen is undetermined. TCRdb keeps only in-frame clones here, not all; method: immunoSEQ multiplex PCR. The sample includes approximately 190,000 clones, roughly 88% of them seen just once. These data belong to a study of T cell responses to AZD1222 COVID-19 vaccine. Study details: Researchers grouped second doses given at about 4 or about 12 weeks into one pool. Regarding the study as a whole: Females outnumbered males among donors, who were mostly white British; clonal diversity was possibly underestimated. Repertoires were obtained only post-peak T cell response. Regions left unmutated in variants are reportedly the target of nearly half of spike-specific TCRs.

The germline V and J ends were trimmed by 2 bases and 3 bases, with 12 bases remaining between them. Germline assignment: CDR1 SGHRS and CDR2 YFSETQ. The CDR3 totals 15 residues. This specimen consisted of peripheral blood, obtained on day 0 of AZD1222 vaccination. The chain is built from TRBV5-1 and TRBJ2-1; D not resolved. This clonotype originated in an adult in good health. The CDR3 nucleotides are TGCGCCAGCAGCTTAGATCGGGTAGTCTACAATGAGCAGTTCTTC. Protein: CASSLDRVVYNEQFF.